This entry describes one T cell receptor beta chain. These data come from a study of blood T cells in healthy people across ages. Germline V gene lookup returns CDR1 DFQATT and CDR2 SNEGSKA (reference sequence). The CDR3 totals 14 residues. J gave up 5 bases and V 2 bases, and 8 bases lay outside the gene matches. A second PCR, run for roughly 7 to 11 cycles, used a sample-barcoded 5' primer plus a J-beta primer mix. MiXCR was run by TCRdb on the 5' RACE reads, yielding one entry per CDR3 protein. The sample has just under 550,000 distinct CDR3 sequences, less than 25% seen once. These same records also appear under a second study, on T cells of mothers and their children.

The material sequenced was blood. The chain is built from TRBV20-1 and TRBJ2-7, with 8 bases identical to TRBD2. The sequence was collected from a boy younger than 18 in good health. CDR3 DNA: TGCAGTGCTAGATCCACAACTAGCGGCCACGAGCAGTACTTC. Translating gives CSARSTTSGHEQYF.